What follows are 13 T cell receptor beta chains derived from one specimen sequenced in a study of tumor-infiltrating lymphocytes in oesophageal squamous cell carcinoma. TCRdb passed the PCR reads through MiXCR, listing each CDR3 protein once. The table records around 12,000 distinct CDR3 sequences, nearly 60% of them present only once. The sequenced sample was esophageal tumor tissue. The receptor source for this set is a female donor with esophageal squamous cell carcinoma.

CDR3 sequence: CASSRTRGGGANVLTF. In nucleotides, the CDR3 is TGTGCCAGCAGTAGGACCCGTGGAGGGGGGGCCAACGTCCTGACTTTC. The chain uses TRBV27 and TRBJ2-6, with a weak D call TRBD2 (6 bases). This CDR3 contains 16 residues. Germline assignment: CDR1 MNHEY and CDR2 SMNVEV (reference sequence). V gave up 5 bases and J gave up 4 bases, with 15 bases separating them. Full variable domain (outside the CDR3, taken from reference TRBV27 and TRBJ2-6): EAQVTQNPRYLITVTGKKLTVTCSQNMNHEYMSWYRQDPGLGLRQIYYSMNVEVTDKGDVPEGYKVSRKEKRNFPLILESPSPNQTSLYFCASSRTRGGGANVLTFGAGSRLTVL.

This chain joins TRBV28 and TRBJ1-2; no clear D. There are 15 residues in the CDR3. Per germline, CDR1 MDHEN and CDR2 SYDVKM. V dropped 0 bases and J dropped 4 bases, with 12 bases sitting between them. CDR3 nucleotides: TGTGCCAGCAGTTTATGGTCTTGGCAGATCTATGGCTACACCTTC. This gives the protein CASSLWSWQIYGYTF.

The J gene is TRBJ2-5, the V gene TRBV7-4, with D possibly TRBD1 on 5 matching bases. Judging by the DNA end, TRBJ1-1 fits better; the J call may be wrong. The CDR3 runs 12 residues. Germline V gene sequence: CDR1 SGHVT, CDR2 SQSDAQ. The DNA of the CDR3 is TGTGCCAGCAGCGGGCGGGGGGTCGAAGCTTTCTTT. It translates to CASSGRGVEAFF.

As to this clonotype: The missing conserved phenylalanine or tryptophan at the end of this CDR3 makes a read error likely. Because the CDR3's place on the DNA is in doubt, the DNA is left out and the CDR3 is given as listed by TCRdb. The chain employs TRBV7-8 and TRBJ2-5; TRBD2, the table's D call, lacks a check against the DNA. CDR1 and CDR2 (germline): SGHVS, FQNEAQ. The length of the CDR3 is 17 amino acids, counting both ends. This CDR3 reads CASSLKDLYNSPLHFGN.

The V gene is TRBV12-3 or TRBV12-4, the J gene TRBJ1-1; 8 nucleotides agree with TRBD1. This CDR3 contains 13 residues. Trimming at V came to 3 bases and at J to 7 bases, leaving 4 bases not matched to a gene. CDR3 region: CASSFVTGGEAFF. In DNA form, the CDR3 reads TGTGCCAGCAGTTTTGTTACAGGGGGTGAAGCTTTCTTT.

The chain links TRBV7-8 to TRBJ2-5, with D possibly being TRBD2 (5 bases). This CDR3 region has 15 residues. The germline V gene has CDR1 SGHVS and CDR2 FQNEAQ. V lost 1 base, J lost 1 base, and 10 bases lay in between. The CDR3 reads CASSLGQAAQETQYF. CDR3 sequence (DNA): TGTGCCAGCAGCTTAGGCCAAGCGGCCCAAGAGACCCAGTACTTC. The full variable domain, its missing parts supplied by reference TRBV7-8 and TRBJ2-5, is GAGVSQSPRYKVAKRGQDVALRCDPISGHVSLFWYQQALGQGPEFLTYFQNEAQLDKSGLPSDRFFAERPEGSVSTLKIQRTQQEDSAVYLCASSLGQAAQETQYFGPGTRLLVL.

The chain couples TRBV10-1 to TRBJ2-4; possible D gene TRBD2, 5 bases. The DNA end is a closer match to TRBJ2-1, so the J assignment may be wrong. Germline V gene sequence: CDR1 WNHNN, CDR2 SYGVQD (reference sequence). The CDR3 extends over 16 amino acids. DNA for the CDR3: TGCGCCAGCAGCTCTGATTTGGGCTCCCTCGGCGGGGAGCAGTTCTTC. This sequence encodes CASSSDLGSLGGEQFF.

CDR3 bases: TGCGCCAGCAGCTGGACAGGGTCGAATGAGCAGTTCTTC. Its translation: CASSWTGSNEQFF. This chain connects TRBV5-1 to TRBJ2-1; 8 bases are a match to TRBD1. V gave up 3 bases and J gave up 7 bases; unmatched junction bases: 3. Germline CDR1 reads SGHRS; CDR2 reads YFSETQ. The CDR3 is 13 residues long.

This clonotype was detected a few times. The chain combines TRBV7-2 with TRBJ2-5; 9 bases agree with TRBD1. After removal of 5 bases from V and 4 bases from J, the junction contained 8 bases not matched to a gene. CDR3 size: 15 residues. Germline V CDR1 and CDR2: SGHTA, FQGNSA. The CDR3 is CASSPSLTGGETQYF. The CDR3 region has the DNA TGTGCCAGCAGCCCCTCTCTGACAGGGGGAGAGACCCAGTACTTC.

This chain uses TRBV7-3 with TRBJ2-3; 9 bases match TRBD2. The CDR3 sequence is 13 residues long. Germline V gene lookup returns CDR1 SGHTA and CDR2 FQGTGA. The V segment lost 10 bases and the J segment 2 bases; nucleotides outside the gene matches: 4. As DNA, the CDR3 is TGTGCCACCCTAGCGGGAACCACAGATACGCAGTATTTT. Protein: CATLAGTTDTQYF.

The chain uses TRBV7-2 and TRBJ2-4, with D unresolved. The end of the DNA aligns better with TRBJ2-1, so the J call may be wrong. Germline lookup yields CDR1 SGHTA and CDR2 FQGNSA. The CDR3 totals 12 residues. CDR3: CASSLLRNEQFF. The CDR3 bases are TGTGCCAGCAGCTTACTCCGGAATGAGCAGTTCTTC.

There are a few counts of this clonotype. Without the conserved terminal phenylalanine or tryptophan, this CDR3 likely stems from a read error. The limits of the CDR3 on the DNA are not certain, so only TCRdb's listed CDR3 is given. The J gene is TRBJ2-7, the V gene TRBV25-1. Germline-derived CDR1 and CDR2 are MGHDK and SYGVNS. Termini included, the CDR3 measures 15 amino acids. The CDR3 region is CASSEMESYGYTFGS.

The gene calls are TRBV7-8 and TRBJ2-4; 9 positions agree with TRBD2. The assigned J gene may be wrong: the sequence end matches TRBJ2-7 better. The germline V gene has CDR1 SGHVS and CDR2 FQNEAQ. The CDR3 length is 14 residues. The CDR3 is CASTQTSGSYEQYF. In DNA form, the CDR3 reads TGTGCCAGCACCCAGACTAGCGGTAGCTACGAGCAGTACTTC.